This TCR beta chain was identified in a study of PD-1 blockade in classical Hodgkin lymphoma. As for the study in general: The study gave patients nivolumab 3 mg/kg intravenously every 2 weeks. Study outcomes and limitations: Lower baseline TCR diversity marked trial partial responders and progressors.

Trimming took 6 bases from V and 13 from J; bases not matched to a gene: 13. Germline V gene sequence: CDR1 MNHEY, CDR2 SVGAGI. The CDR3 loop spans 14 amino acids. To note about this clone: Its target is not known.

Each and every patient relapsed after autologous stem cell transplantation, and patients got differing brentuximab vedotin exposure. Complete response, partial response or progressive disease made up the best responses. Using immunoSEQ multiplex PCR, the repertoire was profiled, and TCRdb retains in-frame clones only, with some absent. The sample has around 20,000 clones, around 85% seen once. V is TRBV6-5 and J is TRBJ2-2; 8 bases match TRBD1. This TCR came from a human donor with classical Hodgkin lymphoma. Sequencing used peripheral blood mononuclear cells (PBMCs), obtained at baseline. The CDR3 DNA reads as TGTGCCAGCAGGCGGACAGGGTCAAGTTTAGGGCTGTTTTTT. This codes for CASRRTGSSLGLFF.